This T cell receptor beta chain was profiled in a study of CD8 T cells in ankylosing spondylitis. Generation of TCR beta libraries employed quantitative 5'-RACE incorporating molecular barcodes. TCRdb processed the 5' RACE reads anew with MiXCR; each CDR3 protein has one entry. Among some 290,000 distinct CDR3 sequences listed, around 20% were seen once. In the case of this clonotype: As yet, its antigen is unknown.

General study points: Disease-linked clones bore a CD8+ phenotype and were relatively rare in peripheral blood. Previous work reported some of these motif variants in the synovial fluid and blood of reactive arthritis.

Sequencing was performed on blood, either unsorted or a sorted T cell fraction (not recorded which). This TCR was recovered from a male donor with ankylosing spondylitis or in good health (not recorded which).

DNA of the CDR3: TGTGCCAGCAGTACCCGGGACCGTCATCAGCCCCAGCATTTT. This encodes CASSTRDRHQPQHF. The rearrangement links TRBV27 to TRBJ1-5; D possibly corresponds to TRBD1 (5 bases). In germline, CDR1 is MNHEY, CDR2 SMNVEV (reference sequence). Trimming removed 5 bases at V and 5 bases at J, with 13 bases between. The CDR3 is 14 residues long.